This is a list of T cell receptor beta chains from one sample in a study of shared clonotypes between healthy human individuals. The table came from immunoSEQ multiplex PCR; TCRdb's copy has only in-frame clones and leaves some out. There are roughly 720,000 clones in the sample; less than 95% occur only once, and 34% lies in the top ten. Source material: memory CD8+ T cells from PBMCs. The receptors come from a man between 18 and 29 years old in good health. Some clones in this sample may be carry-over from other donors' samples. The CDR3 runs from the conserved cysteine through the conserved F or W. The D gene is left open where the match is weak. Some rows have no size entry. The others give once, few or many, or a class for an expanded clone.

D gene	V gene	J gene	clone size	CDR3 DNA	CDR3 protein
NA	TRBV7-2	TRBJ2-1	NA	TGTGCCACCAGACCAGGGGGGGTCCCCAATGAGCAGTTCTTC	CATRPGGVPNEQFF
TRBD1	TRBV6-4	TRBJ2-3	NA	TGTGCCAGCAGTGACTCTACAGGGGCGGCAGATACGCAGTATTTT	CASSDSTGAADTQYF
NA	TRBV11-2	TRBJ1-2	NA	TGTGCCAGCAGCTTCTGGCGGGAGGACTATGGCTACACCTTC	CASSFWREDYGYTF
TRBD1	TRBV4-3	TRBJ2-6	NA	TGCGCCAGCAGCCGAATCTTGGGACAGCTCTCTGGGGCCAACGTCCTGACTTTC	CASSRILGQLSGANVLTF
TRBD2	TRBV10-3	TRBJ2-1	NA	TGTGCCATCAGTGAGGGGGGACTAGCGTTCGACCATGAGCAGTTCTTC	CAISEGGLAFDHEQFF
TRBD2	TRBV29-1	TRBJ2-1	NA	TGCAGCGCCGTAGCGGGAGGGTCCTACAATGAGCAGTTCTTC	CSAVAGGSYNEQFF
NA	TRBV30	TRBJ1-5	NA	TGTGCCTGGAGTGTAGGACATGGCCAGCCCCAGCATTTT	CAWSVGHGQPQHF
NA	TRBV19	TRBJ2-1	NA	TGTGCCAGTAGTGCCGCCGGTGTGGGGAATGAGCAGTTCTTC	CASSAAGVGNEQFF
NA	TRBV4-1	TRBJ1-2	NA	TGCGCCAGCAGCCAAGGCAGGACTAATGGCTACACCTTC	CASSQGRTNGYTF
TRBD1	TRBV7-3	TRBJ1-2	NA	TGTGCCAGCAGCACCGGTCCCGGGACAGGGATCTATGGCTACACCTTC	CASSTGPGTGIYGYTF
NA	TRBV27	TRBJ2-3	NA	TGTGCCAGCACACCCCCGGGGGCCACAGATACGCAGTATTTT	CASTPPGATDTQYF
TRBD2	TRBV7-2	TRBJ2-1	NA	TGTGCCAGCAGCTTACTGGCGGGAGCGCACAATGAGCAGTTCTTC	CASSLLAGAHNEQFF
NA	TRBV5-1	TRBJ2-3	NA	TGCGCCAGCAGCCGGGACGGACGTTGGTATTTT	CASSRDGRWYF
TRBD2	TRBV2	TRBJ2-7	once	TGTGCCAGCAGCGAAAGGACGGGAGGGTTCAGAGGGGCCGAGCAGTACTTC	CASSERTGGFRGAEQYF
NA	TRBV5-1	TRBJ1-2	NA	TGCGCCAGCAGCTTGGGTCAGGGCATGTTGTTAAAGAGTGGCTACACCTTC	CASSLGQGMLLKSGYTF
TRBD1	TRBV9	TRBJ2-7	NA	TGTGCCAGCAGCAAACAGGGGGAGGCCGAGCAGTACTTC	CASSKQGEAEQYF
TRBD2	TRBV9	TRBJ2-1	NA	TGTGCCAGCAGCGTAGCTAGGGGACTAGCGGGAGTAGGGGGGTACAATGAGCAGTTCTTC	CASSVARGLAGVGGYNEQFF
NA	TRBV30	TRBJ2-1	NA	TGTGCCTGGAGTGACCCTTTCTCTAGCTCCTACAATGAGCAGTTCTTC	CAWSDPFSSSYNEQFF
NA	TRBV15	TRBJ1-2	NA	TGTGCCACCAGCTTTGCTAGGACAGCCCTAAACTATGGCTACACCTTC	CATSFARTALNYGYTF
TRBD2	TRBV4-1	TRBJ2-3	NA	TGCGCCAGCAGCCCCCGACTAGCGGGAGCGCAGTATTTT	CASSPRLAGAQYF
NA	TRBV9	TRBJ2-1	NA	TGTGCCAGCAGCGTAGAAGGAGGGCCGTATAATGAGCAGTTCTTC	CASSVEGGPYNEQFF
TRBD2	TRBV10-3	TRBJ2-1	NA	TGTGCCACCTCCGGGACTAGCGGGGTGGTCTCCTACAATGAGCAGTTCTTC	CATSGTSGVVSYNEQFF
NA	TRBV7-2	TRBJ2-3	NA	TGTGCCAGCAGCTTAGTAGATCATTCGGCGGGGAGCACAGATACGCAGTATTTT	CASSLVDHSAGSTDTQYF
NA	TRBV13	TRBJ2-7	NA	TGTGCCAGCAGCCCCAGGGGTCTGGAGCAGTACTTC	CASSPRGLEQYF
NA	TRBV10-3	TRBJ2-1	once	TGTGCCATCAGTGAGGTTGTGGGGACTTATAATGAGCAGTTCTTC	CAISEVVGTYNEQFF
NA	TRBV19	TRBJ2-5	once	TGTGCCAGTAGTACCCGACTAGTCGGGGAGACCCAGTACTTC	CASSTRLVGETQYF
TRBD2	TRBV9	TRBJ2-1	NA	TGTGCCAGCAGCGTAGGGGCGGGAGGCCCGCTGAGTTACTACAATGAGCAGTTCTTC	CASSVGAGGPLSYYNEQFF
NA	TRBV28	TRBJ1-5	once	TGTGCCAGCAGTAGTCCGGGGAGGAATCAGCCCCAGCATTTT	CASSSPGRNQPQHF
NA	TRBV6-6	TRBJ1-1	NA	TGTGCCAGCAGTTACTTGGGCACTGAAGCTTTCTTT	CASSYLGTEAFF
NA	TRBV28	TRBJ2-7	NA	TGTGCCAGCACTGGGCCCTCCTACGAGCAGTACTTC	CASTGPSYEQYF
NA	TRBV7-9	TRBJ2-7	NA	TGTGCCAGCAGCTTCACCTTCGACGGGGAGCAGTACTTC	CASSFTFDGEQYF
TRBD2	TRBV27	TRBJ2-2	NA	TGTGCCAGCAGGTGGACTAGCGGAACCGGGGAGCTGTTTTTT	CASRWTSGTGELFF
TRBD1	TRBV5-4	TRBJ2-7	NA	TGTGCCAGCAGCTTGGGCGGGACAGGTAATCTCCACGAGCAGTACTTC	CASSLGGTGNLHEQYF
NA	TRBV7-2	TRBJ1-1	NA	TGTGCCAGCAGCTTAGCGCTAAGCAGGGATACTGAAGCTTTCTTT	CASSLALSRDTEAFF
TRBD2	TRBV5-1	TRBJ2-7	NA	TGCGCCAGCAGCTCGAGAGGGACTAGCGGGCGAGGGGACTACGAGCAGTACTTC	CASSSRGTSGRGDYEQYF
NA	TRBV27	TRBJ1-2	NA	TGTGCCAGCAGTTTAAGGGGTGACTATGGCTACACCTTC	CASSLRGDYGYTF
NA	TRBV7-2	TRBJ2-7	NA	TGTGCCAGCAGCTTAGTAACGGGAGCCTACGAGCAGTACTTC	CASSLVTGAYEQYF
NA	TRBV15	TRBJ2-5	NA	TGTGCCACCAGCAGAGGTGATGGGGGGCACGAGACCCAGTACTTC	CATSRGDGGHETQYF
NA	TRBV9	TRBJ2-1	NA	TGTGCCAGCAGCGCGGGGCCCAGGGAGCAGTTCTTC	CASSAGPREQFF
NA	TRBV28	TRBJ2-5	once	TGTGCCAGCAGTGGGCGGGACAGTCTCTTCCAAGAGACCCAGTACTTC	CASSGRDSLFQETQYF
NA	TRBV27	TRBJ2-7	NA	TGTGCCAGCAGTCTCTCCGGGGTTCCGTACGAGCAGTACTTC	CASSLSGVPYEQYF
NA	TRBV29-1	TRBJ1-1	NA	TGCAGCGCCCGTTGGGGCCTTGGAGCTTTCTTT	CSARWGLGAFF
NA	TRBV4-1	TRBJ1-2	NA	TGCGCCAGCAGCCAAGTTGGGGGGACGTTAAATGGCTACACCTTC	CASSQVGGTLNGYTF
TRBD2	TRBV7-2	TRBJ2-7	NA	TGTGCCAGCAGCTTGGGTCGGGGGGTTTACGAGCAGTACTTC	CASSLGRGVYEQYF
NA	TRBV6-5	TRBJ2-7	once	TGTGCCAGCAGGCCTCCGGGACTTTACTCCTACGAGCAGTACTTC	CASRPPGLYSYEQYF
TRBD2	TRBV28	TRBJ2-3	NA	TGTGCCAGCAGTTGGACTAGCGGTACAGATACGCAGTATTTT	CASSWTSGTDTQYF
TRBD2	TRBV4-3	TRBJ2-7	once	TGCGCCAGCAGCCCGGGACTAGCGGCTTACGAGCAGTACTTC	CASSPGLAAYEQYF
NA	TRBV15	TRBJ2-7	NA	TGTGCCACCAGCGGCTATCGACGTCAGCTACCGGAGCAGTACTTC	CATSGYRRQLPEQYF
NA	TRBV7-9	TRBJ2-1	once	TGTGCCAGCAGCGCGAAATCCGGGAAGATCTCCAATGAGCAGTTCTTC	CASSAKSGKISNEQFF
NA	TRBV27	TRBJ1-3	NA	TGTGCCAGCAGGGACTCTGGAAACACCATATATTTT	CASRDSGNTIYF
TRBD1	TRBV2	TRBJ2-7	NA	TGTGCCAGCTACGGACAGGGAGCGACCTACGAGCAGTACTTC	CASYGQGATYEQYF
TRBD2	TRBV15	TRBJ2-5	NA	TGTGCCACCAGCAGAGCTAGCGGTCAAGAGACCCAGTACTTC	CATSRASGQETQYF
NA	TRBV11-3	TRBJ2-2	once	TGTGCCAGCAGCTCGAACCCCGGAGCCGGGGAGCTGTTTTTT	CASSSNPGAGELFF
TRBD1	TRBV18	TRBJ1-1	NA	TGTGCCAGCTCACTACCGACAGGGGTCGGCACTGAAGCTTTCTTT	CASSLPTGVGTEAFF
NA	TRBV6-4	TRBJ2-7	NA	TGTGCCAGCAGCCGCAGTGGGGACATGAGGGAGCAGTACTTC	CASSRSGDMREQYF
TRBD2	TRBV4-3	TRBJ2-2	NA	TGCGCCAGCAGCCAGTGGGCGGGAGCAACCCTTGCCAACACCGGGGAGCTGTTTTTT	CASSQWAGATLANTGELFF
NA	TRBV5-1	TRBJ2-5	NA	TGCGCCAGCAGCCCCGGACGGCAAGAGACCCAGTACTTC	CASSPGRQETQYF